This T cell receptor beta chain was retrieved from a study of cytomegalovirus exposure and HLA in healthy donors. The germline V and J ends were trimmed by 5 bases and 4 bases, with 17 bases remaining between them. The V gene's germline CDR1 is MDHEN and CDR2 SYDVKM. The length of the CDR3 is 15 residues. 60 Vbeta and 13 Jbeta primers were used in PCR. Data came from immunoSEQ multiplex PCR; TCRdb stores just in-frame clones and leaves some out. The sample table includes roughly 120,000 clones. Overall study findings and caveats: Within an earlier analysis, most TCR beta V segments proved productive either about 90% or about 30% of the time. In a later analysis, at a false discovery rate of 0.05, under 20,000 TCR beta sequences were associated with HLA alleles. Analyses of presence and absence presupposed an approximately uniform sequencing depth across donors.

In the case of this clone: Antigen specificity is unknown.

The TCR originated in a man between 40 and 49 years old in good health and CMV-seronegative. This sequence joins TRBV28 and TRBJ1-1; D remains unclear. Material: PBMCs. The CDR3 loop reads CASSPRTGGGTEAFF. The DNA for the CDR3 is TGTGCCAGCAGTCCCCGGACTGGAGGAGGCACTGAAGCTTTCTTT.